Listed below are T cell receptor beta chains from one sample, sequenced in a study of blood T cell repertoires in COVID-19. Some clones are missing from TCRdb's copy, which holds only in-frame ones; the method was immunoSEQ multiplex PCR. Of approximately 68,000 clones in the sample, 81% were seen once. Sequenced input: peripheral blood. All receptors derive from a human donor in a cohort sampled during active COVID-19. CDR3s include the opening cysteine and the closing phenylalanine or tryptophan. A D gene is named only where the DNA matches it firmly. Not every row has a clone size; where given, it reads once, few, many or a size class.

V,J,size,D,DNA,CDR3
TRBV9,TRBJ2-3,.,.,TGTGCCAGCAGCACCGGAGGGGGGGTGGGTACGCAGTATTTT,CASSTGGGVGTQYF
TRBV6-2/TRBV6-3,TRBJ1-1,.,TRBD1,TGTGCCAGCAGCCCCGGGACAGGGGTCACTGAAGCTTTCTTT,CASSPGTGVTEAFF
TRBV19,TRBJ2-7,.,TRBD2,TGTGCCAGTAGTATGTCGGCTAGCGGGGCCTACGAGCAGTACTTC,CASSMSASGAYEQYF
TRBV28,TRBJ1-2,.,.,TGTGCCAGCAGTATTTACAGGGAAGGGGCGAATGGCTACACCTTC,CASSIYREGANGYTF
TRBV5-4,TRBJ2-1,.,TRBD1,TGTGCCAGCAGCTTAGGGACAGGGATCGAAAATGAGCAGTTCTTC,CASSLGTGIENEQFF
TRBV21-1,TRBJ2-3,.,.,TGTGCCAGCAGCAAAGCGCCCCGGGACAGACGCACAGATACGCAGTATTTT,CASSKAPRDRRTDTQYF
TRBV6-2/TRBV6-3,TRBJ1-6,few,.,TGTGCCAGCAGTCGGACTGAGAATTCACCCCTCCACTTT,CASSRTENSPLHF
TRBV28,TRBJ2-1,.,.,TGTGCCAGCAGTTTAGGCAGGGCGATAGACCCCGAGCAGTTCTTC,CASSLGRAIDPEQFF
TRBV10-2,TRBJ2-1,.,.,TGCGCCAGCCTTAGCCCGTATAGGGGTGAGCAGTTCTTC,CASLSPYRGEQFF
TRBV6-5,TRBJ2-1,.,TRBD2,TGTGCCAGCAGCTCTAGCGGCCGCGTCAATGAGCAGTTCTTC,CASSSSGRVNEQFF
TRBV10-2,TRBJ2-5,.,.,TGCGCCAGCAGTGAAGCGGAGACCCAGTACTTC,CASSEAETQYF
TRBV7-2,TRBJ2-7,.,TRBD2,TGTGCCAGCAGCCCCCAAGCTAGCGGGAGGGAGCAGTACTTC,CASSPQASGREQYF
TRBV27,TRBJ2-3,.,.,TGTGCCAGCAGTCCCGGTTGGACGCAGTATTTT,CASSPGWTQYF
TRBV19,TRBJ2-1,.,TRBD2,TGTGCCAGTAGTACTGTAGCGGGAGGGCCTTACAATGAGCAGTTCTTC,CASSTVAGGPYNEQFF
TRBV12-3/TRBV12-4,TRBJ2-7,.,.,TGTGCCAGCAGCCTAAACAGAGCGCAGTACTTC,CASSLNRAQYF
TRBV4-3,TRBJ1-1,.,.,TGCGCCAGCAGCCAAGAGACTTACACTGAAGCTTTCTTT,CASSQETYTEAFF
TRBV9,TRBJ1-1,.,TRBD1,TGTGCCAGCAGCGCCCAGGGGGATAAAGCTTTCTTT,CASSAQGDKAFF
TRBV6-5,TRBJ2-2,.,.,TGTGCCAGCAGTTACTCAGACTCCGGGGCCGGGGAGCTGTTTTTT,CASSYSDSGAGELFF
TRBV6-1,TRBJ1-5,.,.,TGTGCCAGCAGTGAAGATCGGGGGGGGGCCAATCAGCCCCAGCATTTT,CASSEDRGGANQPQHF
TRBV5-8,TRBJ1-2,.,TRBD1,TGTGCCAGCAGCTTGGCCGGGACAGGAGTTACGTTGGGCTACACCTTC,CASSLAGTGVTLGYTF
TRBV5-4,TRBJ2-3,.,TRBD1,TGTGCCAGCAGCTCCCAGGGGGCAGATACGCAGTATTTT,CASSSQGADTQYF
TRBV5-6,TRBJ2-7,.,.,TGTGCCAGCAGCGCCGCAGGTAGCGGCGCCTACGAGCAGTACTTC,CASSAAGSGAYEQYF
TRBV19,TRBJ2-1,once,TRBD1,TGTGCCAGTAGCACTCCGGGACAGGGGGCGATTTCGGGGCAGTTCTTC,CASSTPGQGAISGQFF
TRBV5-1,TRBJ2-7,few,TRBD2,TGCGCCAGCAGCTTAGACCCGGGACTAGCGACGCACTACTTC,CASSLDPGLATHYF
TRBV4-3,TRBJ1-1,.,.,TGCGCCAGCAGCCAAGTGCCGACGGGGGATACTGAAGCTTTCTTT,CASSQVPTGDTEAFF
TRBV4-1,TRBJ2-3,.,TRBD2,TGCGCCAGCAGCCAAGAAGGTACTAGCGGATACACAGATACGCAGTATTTT,CASSQEGTSGYTDTQYF
TRBV30,TRBJ2-7,once,TRBD1,TGTGCCTGTCTCCTGGGACAGGGGCAATACTTC,CACLLGQGQYF
TRBV10-3,TRBJ2-1,once,TRBD2,TGTGCCATCAGTGAGTCGATAGCGGGAGAGATCAATGAGCAGTTCTTC,CAISESIAGEINEQFF
TRBV19,TRBJ2-5,.,.,TGTGCCACGTCGTGGGGGCCTGGAGAGACCCAGTACTTC,CATSWGPGETQYF
TRBV28,TRBJ1-5,.,TRBD1,TGTGCCAGCAGTCTCAGGGGGCTAAATCAGCCCCAGCATTTT,CASSLRGLNQPQHF
TRBV19,TRBJ2-7,.,TRBD1,TGTGCCAGTTCCGCGAAAGACAGGGTTCGCAACGAGCAGTACTTC,CASSAKDRVRNEQYF
TRBV2,TRBJ1-1,.,.,TGTGCCAGCAGTGAAAGCCAACTGGGGACAAGTGAAGCTTTCTTT,CASSESQLGTSEAFF
TRBV19,TRBJ2-4,few,.,TGTGCCAGTCCCTCGGGAGTAGACAAAAACATTCAGTACTTC,CASPSGVDKNIQYF
TRBV27,TRBJ2-2,.,TRBD2,TGTGCCAGCAGTCCTCAAGCTTTTAGCGGGAGGCGCACCGGGGAGCTGTTTTTT,CASSPQAFSGRRTGELFF
TRBV2,TRBJ2-2,.,TRBD2,TGTGCCAGCAGTGACCTATTTCGACTAGCGGGAAGCACCGGGGAGCTGTTTTTT,CASSDLFRLAGSTGELFF
TRBV6-6,TRBJ1-1,.,.,TGTGCCACAGGACAGTTAAACACTGAAGCTTTCTTT,CATGQLNTEAFF
TRBV7-8,TRBJ2-7,few,TRBD2,TGTGCCAGCAGCTTGACTAGCGGGGCATACCCCTACGAGCAGTACTTC,CASSLTSGAYPYEQYF
TRBV15,TRBJ1-5,.,TRBD1,TGTGCCACCAGCACGAGGACAGGGGGAAATCAGCCCCAGCATTTT,CATSTRTGGNQPQHF
TRBV10-3,TRBJ1-1,.,.,TGTGCCATCAGTCTCGGGGTCAAAGGAGCTGAAGCTTTCTTT,CAISLGVKGAEAFF
TRBV9,TRBJ2-1,.,TRBD2,TGTGCCAGCAGCGTGAGCGGGAGCTCCTACAATGAGCAGTTCTTC,CASSVSGSSYNEQFF
TRBV7-6,TRBJ2-2,.,TRBD2,TGTGCCAGCAGCTTAGGAGCGGGAGGGCCCGGCACCGGGGAGCTGTTTTTT,CASSLGAGGPGTGELFF
TRBV5-1,TRBJ2-3,.,.,TGCGCCAGCAGCTTGGCGACAGCTACCACAGATACGCAGTATTTT,CASSLATATTDTQYF
TRBV19,TRBJ1-5,.,.,TGTGCCAGTAGTGCGGGGGTTGGCAATCAGCCCCAGCATTTT,CASSAGVGNQPQHF
TRBV7-9,TRBJ2-1,.,.,TGTGCCAGCAGCTGGGGGCTAGCGGTCGTCAAGGGATACAATGAGCAGTTCTTC,CASSWGLAVVKGYNEQFF
TRBV10-3,TRBJ2-5,.,.,TGTGCCATCAAACAGGGTGCCCAAGAGACCCAGTACTTC,CAIKQGAQETQYF
TRBV4-1,TRBJ2-7,.,TRBD2,TGCGCCAGCAGCCAAGAACTAGCGGGAGGCTTTATGAGCTACGAGCAGTACTTC,CASSQELAGGFMSYEQYF
TRBV11-2,TRBJ2-1,few,TRBD1,TGTGCCAGCAGTCCGGGACAGGGAAGGTCCTACAATGAGCAGTTCTTC,CASSPGQGRSYNEQFF
TRBV4-2,TRBJ2-5,.,TRBD2,TGTGCCAGCAGCCAAGGGACTAGCGGGGCAGCGGGGACCCAGTACTTC,CASSQGTSGAAGTQYF
TRBV27,TRBJ2-3,.,TRBD2,TGTGCCAGCAGTCCCTTGAGCGGGACTAGTAGCACAGATACGCAGTATTTT,CASSPLSGTSSTDTQYF
TRBV6-5,TRBJ1-1,.,.,TGTGCCAGTCGGAGTGGAACTGAAGCTTTCTTT,CASRSGTEAFF
TRBV6-5,TRBJ2-7,.,.,TGTGCCAGCAGTTACTCTGGCGGGAACTACGAGCAGTACTTC,CASSYSGGNYEQYF
TRBV12-3/TRBV12-4,TRBJ2-1,.,TRBD1,TGTGCCAGCACGGGACAGATTTACAATGAGCAGTTCTTC,CASTGQIYNEQFF
TRBV29-1,TRBJ1-2,.,.,TGCAGCGTTGAAGTAGGGGGTGGCTACACCTTC,CSVEVGGGYTF